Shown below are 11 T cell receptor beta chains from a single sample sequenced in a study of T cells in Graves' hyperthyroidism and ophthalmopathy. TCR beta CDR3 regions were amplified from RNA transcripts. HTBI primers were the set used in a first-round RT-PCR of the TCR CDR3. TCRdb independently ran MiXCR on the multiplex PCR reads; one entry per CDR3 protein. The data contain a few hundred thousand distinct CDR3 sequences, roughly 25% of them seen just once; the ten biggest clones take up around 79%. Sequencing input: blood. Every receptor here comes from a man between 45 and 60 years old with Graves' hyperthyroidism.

Here the CDR3 DNA reads TGTGCCAGCACCCCGCTAGGGGGGACCAATGAGCAGTTCTTC. Protein product: CASTPLGGTNEQFF. The J gene is TRBJ2-1, the V gene TRBV3-1; D assignment may be TRBD1 or TRBD2 (6 bases each). The germline V gene has CDR1 LGHDT and CDR2 YNNKEL (reference sequence). This CDR3 has 14 residues. V dropped 7 bases and J dropped 6 bases, with 16 bases sitting between them.

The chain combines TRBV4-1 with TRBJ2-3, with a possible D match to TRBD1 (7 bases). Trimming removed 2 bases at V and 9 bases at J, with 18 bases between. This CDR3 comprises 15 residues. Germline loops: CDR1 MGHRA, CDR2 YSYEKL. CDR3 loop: CASSQMAGQPPTQYF. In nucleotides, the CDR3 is TGCGCCAGCAGCCAAATGGCGGGACAGCCTCCGACGCAGTATTTT.

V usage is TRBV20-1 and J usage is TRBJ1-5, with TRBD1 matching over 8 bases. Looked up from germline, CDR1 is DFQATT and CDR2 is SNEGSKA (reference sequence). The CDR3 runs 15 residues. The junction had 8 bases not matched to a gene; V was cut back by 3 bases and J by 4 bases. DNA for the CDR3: TGCAGTGCTAGGCGTCAGGGGGCTGGTAATCAGCCCCAGCATTTT. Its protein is CSARRQGAGNQPQHF.

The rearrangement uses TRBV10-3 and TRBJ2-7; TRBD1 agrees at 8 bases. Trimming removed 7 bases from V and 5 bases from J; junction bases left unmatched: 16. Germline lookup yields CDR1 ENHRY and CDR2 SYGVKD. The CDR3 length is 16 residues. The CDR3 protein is CAIKQEAGGHGNEQYF. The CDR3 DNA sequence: TGTGCCATCAAGCAGGAGGCAGGGGGCCATGGCAACGAGCAGTACTTC.

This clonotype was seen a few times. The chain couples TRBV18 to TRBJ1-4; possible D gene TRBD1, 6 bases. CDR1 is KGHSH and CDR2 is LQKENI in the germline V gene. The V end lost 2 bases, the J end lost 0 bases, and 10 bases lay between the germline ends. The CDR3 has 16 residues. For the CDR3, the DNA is TGTGCCAGCTCACCATTCGGGGGGCCAACTAATGAAAAACTGTTTTTT. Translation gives CASSPFGGPTNEKLFF. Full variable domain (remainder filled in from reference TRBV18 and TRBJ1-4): NAGVMQNPRHLVRRRGQEARLRCSPMKGHSHVYWYRQLPEEGLKFMVYLQKENIIDESGMPKERFSAEFPKEGPSILRIQQVVRGDSAAYFCASSPFGGPTNEKLFFGSGTQLSVL.

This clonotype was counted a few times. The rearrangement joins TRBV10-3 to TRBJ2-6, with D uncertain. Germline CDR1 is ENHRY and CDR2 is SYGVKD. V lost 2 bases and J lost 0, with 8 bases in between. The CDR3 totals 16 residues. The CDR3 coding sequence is TGTGCCATCAGTGAGGGCCCTGGCTCTGGGGCCAACGTCCTGACTTTC. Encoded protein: CAISEGPGSGANVLTF.

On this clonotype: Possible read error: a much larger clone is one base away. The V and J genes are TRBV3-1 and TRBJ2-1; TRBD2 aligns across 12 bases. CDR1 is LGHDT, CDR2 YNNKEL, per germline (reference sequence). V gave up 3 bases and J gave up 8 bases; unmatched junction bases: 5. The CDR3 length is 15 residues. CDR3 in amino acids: CASSHRTSGIDEQFF. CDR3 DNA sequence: TGTGCCAGCAGCCACCGGACTAGCGGGATCGATGAGCAGTTCTTC.

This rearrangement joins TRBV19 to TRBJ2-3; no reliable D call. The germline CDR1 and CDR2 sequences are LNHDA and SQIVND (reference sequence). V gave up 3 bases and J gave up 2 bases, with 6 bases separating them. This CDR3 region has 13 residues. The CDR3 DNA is TGTGCCAGTAGTATTGCAGACACAGATACGCAGTATTTT. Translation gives CASSIADTDTQYF.

Here the CDR3 DNA reads TGTGCCAGCAATGCAAGGGGGACCCAGTACTTC. Translation: CASNARGTQYF. The rearrangement uses TRBV6-1 and TRBJ2-5; TRBD1 might be the D (5 bases). The V end lost 7 bases, the J end lost 7 bases, and 10 bases lay between the germline ends. The CDR3 is 11 amino acids. Germline lookup yields CDR1 MNHNS and CDR2 SASEGT.

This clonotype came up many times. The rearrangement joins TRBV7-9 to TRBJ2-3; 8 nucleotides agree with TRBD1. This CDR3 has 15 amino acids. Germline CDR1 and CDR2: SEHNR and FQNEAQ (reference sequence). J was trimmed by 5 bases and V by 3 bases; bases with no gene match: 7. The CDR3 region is CASSFGQGGEDTQYF. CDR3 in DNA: TGTGCCAGCAGCTTCGGACAGGGAGGCGAAGATACGCAGTATTTT.

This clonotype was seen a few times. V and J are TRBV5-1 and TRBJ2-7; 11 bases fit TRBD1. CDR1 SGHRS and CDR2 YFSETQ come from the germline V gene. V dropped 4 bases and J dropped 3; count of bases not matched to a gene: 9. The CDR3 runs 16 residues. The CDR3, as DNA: TGCGCCAGCAGCCCCTCCCTAGGGACAGGGGGCTACGAGCAGTACTTC. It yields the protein CASSPSLGTGGYEQYF.